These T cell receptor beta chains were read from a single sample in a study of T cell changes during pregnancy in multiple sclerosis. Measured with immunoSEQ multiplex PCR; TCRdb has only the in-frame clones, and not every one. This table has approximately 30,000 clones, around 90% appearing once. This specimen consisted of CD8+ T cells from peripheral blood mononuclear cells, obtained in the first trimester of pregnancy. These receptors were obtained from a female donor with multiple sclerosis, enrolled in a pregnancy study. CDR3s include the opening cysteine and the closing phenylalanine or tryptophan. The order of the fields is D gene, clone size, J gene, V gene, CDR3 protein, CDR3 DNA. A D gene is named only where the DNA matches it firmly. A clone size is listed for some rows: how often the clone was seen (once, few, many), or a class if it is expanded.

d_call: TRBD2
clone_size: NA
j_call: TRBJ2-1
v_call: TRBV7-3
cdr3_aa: CASSPIAGGASEQFF
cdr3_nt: TGTGCCAGCAGCCCGATAGCGGGAGGTGCTAGTGAGCAGTTCTTC

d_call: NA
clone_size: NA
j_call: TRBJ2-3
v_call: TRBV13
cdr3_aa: CASSLGHNTDTQYF
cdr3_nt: TGTGCCAGCAGCTTGGGACACAACACAGATACGCAGTATTTT

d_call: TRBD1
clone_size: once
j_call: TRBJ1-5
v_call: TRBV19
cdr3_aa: CASMWDSNQPQHF
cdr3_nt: TGTGCCAGTATGTGGGACAGTAATCAGCCCCAGCATTTT

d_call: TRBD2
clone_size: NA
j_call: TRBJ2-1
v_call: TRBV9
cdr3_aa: CASSVSGSGGYNEQFF
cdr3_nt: TGTGCCAGCAGCGTAAGTGGTAGCGGGGGATACAATGAGCAGTTCTTC

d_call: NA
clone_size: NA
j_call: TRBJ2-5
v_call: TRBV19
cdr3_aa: CASSQRQVQETQYF
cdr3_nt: TGTGCCAGTAGTCAACGACAGGTCCAAGAGACCCAGTACTTC

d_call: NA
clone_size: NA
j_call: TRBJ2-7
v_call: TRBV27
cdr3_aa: CASSLRGGEQYF
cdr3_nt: TGTGCCAGCAGTTTAAGGGGGGGAGAGCAGTACTTC

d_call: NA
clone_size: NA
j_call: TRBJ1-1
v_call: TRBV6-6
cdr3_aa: CASSYSRVGTEAFF
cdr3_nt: TGTGCCAGCAGTTACTCCAGGGTGGGCACTGAAGCTTTCTTT

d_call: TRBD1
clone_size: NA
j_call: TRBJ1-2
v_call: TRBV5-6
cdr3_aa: CASSLEQGSNYGYTF
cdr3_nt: TGTGCCAGCAGCTTGGAACAGGGGTCTAACTATGGCTACACCTTC

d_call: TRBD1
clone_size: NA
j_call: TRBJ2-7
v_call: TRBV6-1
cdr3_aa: CASSEAPGTGADEQYF
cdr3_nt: TGTGCCAGCAGTGAAGCCCCCGGGACAGGGGCCGACGAGCAGTACTTC

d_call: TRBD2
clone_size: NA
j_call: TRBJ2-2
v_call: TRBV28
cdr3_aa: CASSPFGTSDMNTGELFF
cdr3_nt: TGTGCCAGCAGTCCCTTTGGGACTAGTGATATGAACACCGGGGAGCTGTTTTTT

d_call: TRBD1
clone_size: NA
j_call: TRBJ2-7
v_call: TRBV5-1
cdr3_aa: CASSPALQGHYEQYF
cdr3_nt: TGCGCCAGCAGCCCGGCACTACAGGGGCACTACGAGCAGTACTTC

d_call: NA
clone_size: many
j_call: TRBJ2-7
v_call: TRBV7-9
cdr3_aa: CASADLEQYF
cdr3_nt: TGTGCCAGCGCTGATCTAGAGCAGTACTTC

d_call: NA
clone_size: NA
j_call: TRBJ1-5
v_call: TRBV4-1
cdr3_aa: CASSFTVDSLGNQPQHF
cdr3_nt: TGCGCCAGCAGCTTTACCGTGGACAGCCTAGGCAATCAGCCCCAGCATTTT

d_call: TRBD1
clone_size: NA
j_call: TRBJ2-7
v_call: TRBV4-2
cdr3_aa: CASSQETGDGQYF
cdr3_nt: TGTGCCAGCAGCCAGGAAACAGGGGACGGGCAGTACTTC

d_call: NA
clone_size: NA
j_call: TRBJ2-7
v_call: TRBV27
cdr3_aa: CASTSLGPTYEQYF
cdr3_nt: TGTGCCAGCACCTCTCTGGGGCCCACCTACGAGCAGTACTTC

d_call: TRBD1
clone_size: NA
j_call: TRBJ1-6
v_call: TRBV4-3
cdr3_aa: CASSQGRDSISPLHF
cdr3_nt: TGCGCCAGCAGCCAAGGCCGGGACAGCATTTCACCCCTCCACTTT

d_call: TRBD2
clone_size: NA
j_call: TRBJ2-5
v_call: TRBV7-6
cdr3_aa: CASSSYSTSGEGETQYF
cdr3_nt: TGTGCCAGCAGCTCCTACTCGACTAGCGGGGAGGGGGAGACCCAGTACTTC

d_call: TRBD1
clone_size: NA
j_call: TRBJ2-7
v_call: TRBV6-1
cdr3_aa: CASSLQGDYEQYF
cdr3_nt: TGTGCCAGCAGCCTACAGGGGGACTACGAGCAGTACTTC

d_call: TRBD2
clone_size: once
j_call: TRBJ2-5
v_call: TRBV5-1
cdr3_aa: CASSLSSGRQETQYF
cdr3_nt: TGCGCCAGCAGCTTGTCTAGCGGGAGACAAGAGACCCAGTACTTC

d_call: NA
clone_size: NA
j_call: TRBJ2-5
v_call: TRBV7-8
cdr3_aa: CASSPMEGVETQYF
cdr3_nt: TGTGCCAGCAGCCCAATGGAGGGAGTGGAGACCCAGTACTTC

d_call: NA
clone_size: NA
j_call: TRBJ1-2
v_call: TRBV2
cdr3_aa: CARSAGNYGYTF
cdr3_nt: TGTGCCAGAAGTGCGGGGAACTATGGCTACACCTTC

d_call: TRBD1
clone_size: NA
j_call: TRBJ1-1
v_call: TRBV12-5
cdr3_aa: CASADRATEAFF
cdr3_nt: TGTGCTAGTGCTGACAGGGCTACTGAAGCTTTCTTT

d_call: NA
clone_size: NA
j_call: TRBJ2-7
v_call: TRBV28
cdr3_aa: CASSPYSETYEQYF
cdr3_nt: TGTGCCAGCAGTCCCTATAGCGAGACCTACGAGCAGTACTTC

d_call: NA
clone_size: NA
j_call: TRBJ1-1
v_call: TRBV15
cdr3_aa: CATSSVWAPAQAFF
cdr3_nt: TGTGCCACCAGCAGTGTTTGGGCCCCGGCACAAGCTTTCTTT

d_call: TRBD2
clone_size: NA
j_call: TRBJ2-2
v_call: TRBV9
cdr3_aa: CASSVSSGGPFEELFF
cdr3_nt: TGTGCCAGCAGCGTATCTAGCGGGGGCCCCTTCGAGGAGCTGTTTTTT

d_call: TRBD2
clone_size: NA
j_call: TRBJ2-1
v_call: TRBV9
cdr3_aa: CASSVTASGSNEQFF
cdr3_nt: TGTGCCAGCAGCGTAACGGCTAGCGGGAGCAATGAGCAGTTCTTC

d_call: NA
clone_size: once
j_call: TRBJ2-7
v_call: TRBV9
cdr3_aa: CASSDGLTYEQYF
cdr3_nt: TGTGCCAGCAGCGACGGACTGACCTACGAGCAGTACTTC